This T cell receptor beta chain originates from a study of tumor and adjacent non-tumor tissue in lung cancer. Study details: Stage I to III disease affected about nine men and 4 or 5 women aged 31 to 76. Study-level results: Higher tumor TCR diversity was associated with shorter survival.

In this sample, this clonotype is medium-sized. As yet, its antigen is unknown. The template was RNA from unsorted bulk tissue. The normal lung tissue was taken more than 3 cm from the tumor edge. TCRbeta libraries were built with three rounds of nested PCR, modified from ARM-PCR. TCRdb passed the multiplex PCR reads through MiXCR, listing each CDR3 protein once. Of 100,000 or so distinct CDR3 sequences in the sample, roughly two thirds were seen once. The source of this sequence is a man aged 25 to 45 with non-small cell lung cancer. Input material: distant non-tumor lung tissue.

CDR3 nucleotide sequence: TGCAGTGCTGGACAGGACTATGGCTACACCTTC. Translation gives CSAGQDYGYTF. V and J are TRBV20-1 and TRBJ1-2; 7 bases align to TRBD1. Germline CDR1 DFQATT, CDR2 SNEGSKA (reference sequence). V shed 5 bases, J shed 3 bases, and the junction held 0 bases outside the gene matches. The CDR3 sequence is 11 residues long.